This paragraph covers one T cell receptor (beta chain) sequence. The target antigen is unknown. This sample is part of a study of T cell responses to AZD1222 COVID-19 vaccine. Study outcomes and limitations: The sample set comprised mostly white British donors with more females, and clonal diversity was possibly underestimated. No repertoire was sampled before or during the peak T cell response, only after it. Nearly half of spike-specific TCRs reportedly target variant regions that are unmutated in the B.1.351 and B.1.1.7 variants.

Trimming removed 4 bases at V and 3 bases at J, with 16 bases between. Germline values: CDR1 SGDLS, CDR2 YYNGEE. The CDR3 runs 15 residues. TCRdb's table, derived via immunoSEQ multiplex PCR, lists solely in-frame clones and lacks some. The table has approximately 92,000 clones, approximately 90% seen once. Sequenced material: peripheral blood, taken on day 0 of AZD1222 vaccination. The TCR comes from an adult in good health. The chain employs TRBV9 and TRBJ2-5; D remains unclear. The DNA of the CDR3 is TGTGCCAGCAGCCCCCAGACCCACACTAAAGAGACCCAGTACTTC. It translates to CASSPQTHTKETQYF.